Sequencing of this T cell receptor beta chain was carried out in a study of blood T cell repertoires in COVID-19. Study at large: T cells, B-cell-depleted T cells, or PBMCs supplied cDNA or gDNA.

CDR1 is SGHRS and CDR2 is YFSETQ in the germline V gene. Unmatched junction bases numbered 6, after V lost 3 bases and J lost 0 bases. The CDR3 length is 16 residues. Repertoires were generated with immunoSEQ multiplex PCR, while TCRdb's copy carries only in-frame clones and drops some. The sample lists about 250,000 clones, approximately 89% seen once, with just under 6.5% in the top ten. Material for sequencing was peripheral blood. The source is a woman aged 25 to 39 with COVID-19, enrolled during active disease. This rearrangement joins TRBV5-1 to TRBJ2-1, with 7 bases matching TRBD1. The CDR3 loop is CASSSLTGSSYNEQFF. DNA of the CDR3: TGCGCCAGCAGCTCCTTGACAGGGAGCTCCTACAATGAGCAGTTCTTC.